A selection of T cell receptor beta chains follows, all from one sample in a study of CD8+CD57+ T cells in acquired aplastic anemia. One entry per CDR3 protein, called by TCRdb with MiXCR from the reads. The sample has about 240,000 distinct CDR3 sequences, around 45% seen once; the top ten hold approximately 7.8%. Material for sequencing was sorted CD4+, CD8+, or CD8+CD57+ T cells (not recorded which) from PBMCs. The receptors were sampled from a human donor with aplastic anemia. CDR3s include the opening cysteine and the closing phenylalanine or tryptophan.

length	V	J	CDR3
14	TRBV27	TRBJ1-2	CASSPGGGGIGYTF
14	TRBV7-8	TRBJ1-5	CASSPPSGQETQHF
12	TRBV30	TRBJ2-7	CAWSEQSYEQYF
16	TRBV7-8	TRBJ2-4	CASSLRETGDQNIQYF
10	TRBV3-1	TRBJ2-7	CASLSYEQYF
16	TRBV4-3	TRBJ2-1	CASSRSGTSGNNEQFF
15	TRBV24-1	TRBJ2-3	CATSDTSGGIYTQYF
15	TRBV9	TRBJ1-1	CASSVEEDRVLGAFF
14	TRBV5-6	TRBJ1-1	CASRSNSGTAEAFF
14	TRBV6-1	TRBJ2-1	CASSEWVGVYEQFF
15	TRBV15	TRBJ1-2	CATSKGGQTNYGYTF
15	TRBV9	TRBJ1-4	CASSAGTTEPEELFF
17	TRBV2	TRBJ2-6	CASSRQGASSGANVLTF
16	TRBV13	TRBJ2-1	CASSLRTSGAANEQFF
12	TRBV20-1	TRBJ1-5	CSAAGRGVIQHF
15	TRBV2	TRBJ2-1	CASSVGSGGAFEQFF
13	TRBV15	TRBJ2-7	CATSRERGGGQYF
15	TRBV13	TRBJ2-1	CASSSSGGPSNEQFF
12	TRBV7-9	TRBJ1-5	CASSSNNQPQHF
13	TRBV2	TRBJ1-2	CATGTGSTFGYTF
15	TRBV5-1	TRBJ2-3	CASSFGARGTDTQYF
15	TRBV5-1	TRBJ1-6	CASSLGTADNSPLHF
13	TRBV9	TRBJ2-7	CASSLIGGGEQYF
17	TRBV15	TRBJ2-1	CATSRDGSTGSYNEQFF
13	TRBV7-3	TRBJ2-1	CASSLSGNNEQFF
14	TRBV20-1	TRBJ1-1	CSARDIREYTEAFF
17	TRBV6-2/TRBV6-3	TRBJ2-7	CASSYSRSGQPIYEQYF
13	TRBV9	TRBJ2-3	CASSPQGADTQYF
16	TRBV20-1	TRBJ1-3	CSAREPTGGTGNTIYF
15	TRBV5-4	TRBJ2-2	CASSLQGTNTGELFF
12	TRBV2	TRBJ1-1	CASSAQGTEAFF
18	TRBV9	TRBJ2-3	CASSVDRAKGAGSDTQYF
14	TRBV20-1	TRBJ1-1	CSARDLGTGFEAFF
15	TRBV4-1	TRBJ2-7	CASSQVGRTGYEQYF
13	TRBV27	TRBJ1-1	CASSLSPNTEAFF
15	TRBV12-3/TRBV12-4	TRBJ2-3	CASSLLLKSTDTQYF
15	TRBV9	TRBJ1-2	CASSVEGQLDYGYTF
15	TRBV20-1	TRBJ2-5	CSARAWSGAGETQYF
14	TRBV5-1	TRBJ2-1	CASSVTGPSNEQFF
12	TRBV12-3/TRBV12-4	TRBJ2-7	CASSEHLDEQYF
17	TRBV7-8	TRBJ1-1	CASSLAFRQPESTEAFF
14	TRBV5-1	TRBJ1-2	CASSLEGRYYGYTF
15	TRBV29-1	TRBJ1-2	CSVEDLGGQGLGYTF
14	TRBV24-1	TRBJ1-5	CATSTGGSNQPQHF
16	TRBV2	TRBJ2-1	CASSEGDPGEGDEQFF